These 31 T cell receptor beta chains were sequenced from one sample in a study of blood T cell repertoires in COVID-19. TCRdb's copy holds only in-frame clones and misses some; the assay was immunoSEQ multiplex PCR. The sample shows more than 65,000 clones, about four fifths of them seen only once. Sequences were obtained from peripheral blood. Receptor source: a woman aged 80 or older with acute or convalescent COVID-19.

This chain connects TRBV2 to TRBJ2-1; 7 bases map to TRBD1. The J segment lost 0 bases and the V segment lost 7 bases, leaving 9 bases of the junction unmatched. The germline V gene encodes CDR1 SNHLY and CDR2 FYNNEI. The CDR3 contains 16 residues. CDR3 in DNA: TGTGCCAGCAAAGCTAGGGGGCAGATCTCCTACAATGAGCAGTTCTTC. Amino acid sequence: CASKARGQISYNEQFF.

The chain is built from TRBV5-5 and TRBJ2-1, with 8 bases lining up with TRBD1. The J segment lost 8 bases and the V segment lost 4 bases, leaving 11 bases of the junction unmatched. CDR1 and CDR2 (germline): SGHKS, YYEKEE (reference sequence). CDR3 length equals 15 residues. CDR3: CASSDGRAGGDEQFF. The CDR3 DNA is TGTGCCAGCAGCGACGGTAGGGCAGGGGGCGATGAGCAGTTCTTC.

As DNA, the CDR3 is TGTGCCAGCCATAGTGGTCTGGCCCAAAGAGGTGAGCAGTTCTTC. Encoded protein: CASHSGLAQRGEQFF. The gene calls are TRBV6-5 and TRBJ2-1; D is uncertain. The germline V gene encodes CDR1 MNHEY and CDR2 SVGAGI. The CDR3 is 15 residues long. V gave up 8 bases and J gave up 9 bases, with 23 bases separating them.

The V and J genes are TRBV5-1 and TRBJ1-1; TRBD1 matches 8 bases. Germline loops: CDR1 SGHRS, CDR2 YFSETQ. V lost 2 bases and J lost 1; bases outside the gene matches: 7. The CDR3 spans 16 residues. The CDR3 DNA reads as TGCGCCAGCAGCTTTGTTACAGGGGGTGCGAACACTGAAGCTTTCTTT. This gives the protein CASSFVTGGANTEAFF.

This chain joins TRBV6-5 and TRBJ1-4; D call uncertain. Germline assignment: CDR1 MNHEY and CDR2 SVGAGI. This CDR3 is 13 amino acids long. V was pared by 6 bases and J by 11 bases, with 16 bases between. In nucleotides, the CDR3 is TGTGCCAGCAGCCCGCCGGGTACGAGGAAACTGTTTTTT. Amino acids: CASSPPGTRKLFF.

The chain recombines TRBV5-6 with TRBJ2-3, with D possibly matching TRBD1 (6 bases). This CDR3 comprises 13 residues. Germline-derived CDR1 and CDR2 are SGHDT and YYEEEE. The V end lost 2 bases, the J end lost 3 bases, and 7 bases lay between the germline ends. The CDR3 coding sequence is TGTGCCAGCAGCTTTACAGGGACAGATACGCAGTATTTT. Translated, it gives CASSFTGTDTQYF.

This chain joins TRBV5-1 and TRBJ2-5; TRBD2 matches 9 bases. CDR3 size: 17 residues. With 0 bases clipped from V and 2 bases from J, the junction kept 8 bases outside the gene matches. In germline, CDR1 is SGHRS, CDR2 YFSETQ. The CDR3 spells CASSLALAGLLQETQYF. The CDR3, as DNA: TGCGCCAGCAGCTTGGCCCTAGCGGGATTACTTCAAGAGACCCAGTACTTC.

The chain couples TRBV5-1 to TRBJ2-5; 12 nucleotides align to TRBD2. Trimming took 0 bases from V and 5 from J; bases not matched to a gene: 8. This CDR3 spans 17 amino acids. Per the germline V gene, CDR1 is SGHRS and CDR2 is YFSETQ. The CDR3 sequence: CASSLGTSGVFGETQYF. As DNA, the CDR3 is TGCGCCAGCAGCTTGGGGACTAGCGGGGTCTTCGGGGAGACCCAGTACTTC.

The chain is built from TRBV5-1 and TRBJ1-1; 9 nucleotides line up with TRBD1. The germline V gene has CDR1 SGHRS and CDR2 YFSETQ. There are 14 residues in the CDR3. The junction had 6 bases not matched to a gene; V was cut back by 4 bases and J by 5 bases. CDR3 nucleotide sequence: TGCGCCAGCAGCCCCCGGACAGGGGAGACTGAAGCTTTCTTT. Its protein product is CASSPRTGETEAFF.

This clone has just a few counts. The genes are TRBV27 and TRBJ1-2; maybe TRBD1 (5 bases). Looked up from germline, CDR1 is MNHEY and CDR2 is SMNVEV (reference sequence). The CDR3 consists of 12 residues. V lost 9 bases and J 4 bases, leaving 12 bases between the germline ends. In DNA form, the CDR3 reads TGTGCCAGTCAGGGAGGAAGCTATGGCTACACCTTC. Its translation is CASQGGSYGYTF.

The rearrangement links TRBV6-5 to TRBJ1-6; a weak D match, TRBD1 (5 bases). V was trimmed by 7 bases and J by 15 bases, leaving 16 bases between them. Germline V gives CDR1 MNHEY, CDR2 SVGAGI. The CDR3 consists of 12 residues. The CDR3 loop reads CASNPPGLLLHF. CDR3 sequence (DNA): TGTGCCAGCAACCCACCGGGACTGCTCCTCCACTTT.

The V gene is TRBV6-6, the J gene TRBJ1-1; 7 bases match TRBD1. Unmatched junction bases numbered 4, after V lost 5 bases and J lost 1 base. The CDR3 runs 14 residues. Germline V gene sequence: CDR1 MNHNY, CDR2 SVGAGI (reference sequence). CDR3 coding DNA: TGTGCCAGCAGTCAGGGACAGACGAACACTGAAGCTTTCTTT. Protein sequence: CASSQGQTNTEAFF.

The chain combines TRBV3-1 (or the pseudogene TRBV3-2) with TRBJ2-1; 7 bases are shared with TRBD2. CDR1 LGHDT and CDR2 YNNKEL come from the germline V gene (reference sequence). After removal of 3 bases from V and 1 base from J, the junction contained 6 bases not matched to a gene. This CDR3 region has 16 residues. The CDR3 region is CASSQASGQSYNEQFF. CDR3 bases: TGTGCCAGCAGCCAGGCTAGCGGTCAATCCTACAATGAGCAGTTCTTC.

This chain connects TRBV5-6 to TRBJ1-1, with D possibly TRBD1 on 5 matching bases. V shed 0 bases and J shed 3 bases, with 9 bases lying between them. This CDR3 has 14 amino acids. CDR1 and CDR2 from the germline V gene are SGHDT and YYEEEE. CDR3 sequence: CASSLDWGDTEAFF. The CDR3 DNA is TGTGCCAGCAGCTTGGATTGGGGGGACACTGAAGCTTTCTTT. Together with reference TRBV5-6 and TRBJ1-1, the CDR3 gives the full variable domain: DAGVTQSPTHLIKTRGQQVTLRCSPKSGHDTVSWYQQALGQGPQFIFQYYEEEERQRGNFPDRFSGHQFPNYSSELNVNALLLGDSALYLCASSLDWGDTEAFFGQGTRLTVV.

V and J are TRBV10-2 and TRBJ2-2; 9 nucleotides align to TRBD2. CDR1 and CDR2 (germline): WSHSY, SAAADI. The ends lost 7 bases at V and 4 bases at J; junction bases unmatched: 1. The length of the CDR3 is 13 residues. This chain's CDR3 is CASTRGGTGELFF. The CDR3 DNA sequence: TGCGCCAGCACGCGGGGGGGCACCGGGGAGCTGTTTTTT.

The gene calls are TRBV19 and TRBJ1-4; unclear D gene. The V gene's germline CDR1 is LNHDA and CDR2 SQIVND (reference sequence). V lost 8 bases and J lost 7, with 14 bases in between. The CDR3 length is 13 residues. This chain's CDR3 is CASWPPLGEKLFF. CDR3 nucleotides: TGTGCCAGTTGGCCCCCTCTAGGTGAAAAACTGTTTTTT.

The genes are TRBV6-5 and TRBJ2-1; no clear D gene. Trimming cost V 7 bases and J 0 bases, with 13 bases left between them. Germline lookup yields CDR1 MNHEY and CDR2 SVGAGI. The CDR3 contains 15 residues. CDR3 in amino acids: CASKKAPSSYNEQFF. CDR3 sequence (DNA): TGTGCCAGCAAAAAAGCTCCGAGCTCCTACAATGAGCAGTTCTTC.

The rearrangement links TRBV2 to TRBJ1-5; D is undetermined. V lost 6 bases, J lost 9 bases, and 12 bases lay in between. The length of the CDR3 is 12 residues. Germline-derived CDR1 and CDR2 are SNHLY and FYNNEI. The CDR3 DNA reads TGTGCCAGCAGGGTTGGGGAGTCGCCCCAGCATTTT. Its protein product is CASRVGESPQHF.

The chain carries TRBV3-1 (or the pseudogene TRBV3-2) and TRBJ2-7; D is possibly TRBD2 (6 bases). The CDR3 is made up of 16 amino acids. Trimming left V 1 base short and J 3 bases short, with 16 bases between. The germline gives CDR1 LGHDT, CDR2 YNNKEL (reference sequence). The CDR3 DNA follows: TGTGCCAGCAGCCAAGGGAGCGGGTGGAGCAGCTACGAGCAGTACTTC. This translates into CASSQGSGWSSYEQYF.

V gene TRBV7-3 combines with J gene TRBJ2-3; 7 bases agree with TRBD1. Germline CDR1 SGHTA, CDR2 FQGTGA. V gave up 0 bases and J gave up 3 bases; unmatched junction bases: 3. CDR3 length: 15 amino acids. The CDR3 here is CASSLTKQGTDTQYF. CDR3 bases: TGTGCCAGCAGCTTAACGAAACAGGGGACAGATACGCAGTATTTT.

This chain links TRBV2 with TRBJ2-4; D ambiguous. This CDR3 has 15 amino acids. V lost 8 bases, J lost 6 bases, and 20 bases lay in between. The germline V gene encodes CDR1 SNHLY and CDR2 FYNNEI. CDR3 nucleotides: TGTGCCAGCCAATTCCAGGTGGGCAATCGAAACATTCAGTACTTC. It translates to CASQFQVGNRNIQYF.

The chain joins TRBV5-1 to TRBJ2-5; perhaps TRBD1 as D (5 bases). Trimming removed 0 bases from V and 5 bases from J, with 11 bases in between. Germline-derived CDR1 and CDR2 are SGHRS and YFSETQ. The CDR3 length is 14 residues. The CDR3 sequence: CASSLVSGPETQYF. The CDR3 region has the DNA TGCGCCAGCAGCTTGGTGTCAGGGCCTGAGACCCAGTACTTC.

This rearrangement joins TRBV29-1 to TRBJ2-7, with D tentatively TRBD2 (6 bases). V was trimmed by 5 bases and J by 2 bases, leaving 16 bases between them. The CDR3 runs 14 residues. Germline lookup yields CDR1 SQVTM and CDR2 ANQGSEA. This chain's CDR3 is CSVRKGGETYEQYF. The CDR3 DNA reads as TGCAGCGTTCGGAAGGGCGGGGAGACCTACGAGCAGTACTTC.

The V gene is TRBV5-5, the J gene TRBJ2-2; 7 nucleotides match TRBD1. CDR3 length equals 15 residues. V lost 4 bases and J lost 0; bases outside the gene matches: 3. The germline gives CDR1 SGHKS, CDR2 YYEKEE (reference sequence). CDR3 sequence reads: CASSPGTANTGELFF. The CDR3 DNA reads as TGTGCCAGCAGCCCCGGGACAGCGAACACCGGGGAGCTGTTTTTT.

The chain uses TRBV4-2 and TRBJ2-5; TRBD2 agrees at 9 bases. V gave up 0 bases and J gave up 4 bases; unmatched junction bases: 9. This CDR3 is 17 amino acids long. Germline lookup yields CDR1 LGHNA and CDR2 YNFKEQ. CDR3 region: CASSQDGGAGGRETQYF. DNA of the CDR3: TGTGCCAGCAGCCAAGACGGGGGAGCGGGGGGTAGAGAGACCCAGTACTTC.

The chain couples TRBV5-4 to TRBJ1-1; 7 nucleotides align to TRBD1. V trimming: 0 bases; J trimming: 6 bases; junction bases outside the gene matches: 5. The length of the CDR3 is 14 residues. The germline V gene has CDR1 SGHNT and CDR2 YYREEE (reference sequence). The CDR3 DNA follows: TGTGCCAGCAGCTTGGCCGCGGGACAGTCTGAAGCTTTCTTT. It encodes CASSLAAGQSEAFF.

The J gene is TRBJ1-3, the V gene TRBV2, with unresolved D. Deletions cut 5 bases from V and 2 bases from J, with 13 bases between. The CDR3 is made up of 15 amino acids. The germline V gene has CDR1 SNHLY and CDR2 FYNNEI. In nucleotides, the CDR3 is TGTGCCAGCAGTAGCGGCATCCTGGCTGGAAACACCATATATTTT. This encodes CASSSGILAGNTIYF. Looking up the rest from reference TRBV2 and TRBJ1-3 gives the full variable domain: EPEVTQTPSHQVTQMGQEVILRCVPISNHLYFYWYRQILGQKVEFLVSFYNNEISEKSEIFDDQFSVERPDGSNFTLKIRSTKLEDSAMYFCASSSGILAGNTIYFGEGSWLTVV.

V is TRBV7-8 and J is TRBJ2-1, with 8 bases lining up with TRBD1. After removal of 8 bases from V and 4 bases from J, the junction contained 10 bases not matched to a gene. The CDR3 spans 15 residues. Germline assignment: CDR1 SGHVS and CDR2 FQNEAQ. The CDR3 loop is CASQPGTGVYNEQFF. CDR3 nucleotide sequence: TGTGCCAGCCAACCCGGGACAGGAGTTTACAATGAGCAGTTCTTC.

The CDR3 here is CASSLAGENTEAFF. The CDR3 bases are TGTGCCAGCAGCTTGGCAGGGGAGAACACTGAAGCTTTCTTT. This chain connects TRBV7-2 to TRBJ1-1, with D possibly matching TRBD1 (6 bases). CDR3 length: 14 amino acids. Germline assignment: CDR1 SGHTA and CDR2 FQGNSA. V was shortened by 3 bases and J by 1 base, with 9 bases between the two germline ends.

CDR3 sequence reads: CASSLTGIGSYEQYF. CDR3 DNA sequence: TGTGCCAGCAGCTTAACGGGGATCGGCTCCTACGAGCAGTACTTC. The V call is TRBV7-2, the J call TRBJ2-7, with D tentatively TRBD2 (5 bases). Germline values: CDR1 SGHTA, CDR2 FQGNSA. The CDR3 runs to 15 residues. V was pared by 2 bases and J by 0 bases, with 11 bases between.

The V and J genes are TRBV6-5 and TRBJ1-1; D remains ambiguous. The CDR3 consists of 13 residues. The germline V and J ends were trimmed by 6 bases and 3 bases, with 11 bases remaining between them. Germline lookup yields CDR1 MNHEY and CDR2 SVGAGI. The CDR3 loop is CASRSLADTEAFF. Written as DNA, the CDR3 is TGTGCCAGCAGGTCTCTTGCGGACACTGAAGCTTTCTTT.